This entry is about one TCR beta chain. This sample includes further DNA sequences coding for the same CDR3. The sample comes from a study of blood T cell repertoires in COVID-19. The CDR3 contains 14 residues. Trimming pared 3 bases from V and 3 bases from J, leaving 8 bases between. Germline V CDR1 and CDR2: SGHNT, YENEEA. Original processing notes: Quantification of nucleated cells was approximated via reference gene primer amplification. Some clones are missing from TCRdb's copy, which holds only in-frame ones; the method was immunoSEQ multiplex PCR. That table is the source of V, J and clone size, and D and trimming were worked out from the DNA. The table includes fewer than 180,000 clones, more than 80% detected once.

This clonotype originated in a man between 65 and 80 years old with acute or convalescent COVID-19. The rearrangement uses TRBV11-3 and TRBJ2-2; TRBD2 might be the D (6 bases). Sequencing input: peripheral blood. The CDR3 DNA follows: TGTGCCAGCAGCTTGTGGGGGGACACCGGGGAGCTGTTTTTT. Its translation is CASSLWGDTGELFF.